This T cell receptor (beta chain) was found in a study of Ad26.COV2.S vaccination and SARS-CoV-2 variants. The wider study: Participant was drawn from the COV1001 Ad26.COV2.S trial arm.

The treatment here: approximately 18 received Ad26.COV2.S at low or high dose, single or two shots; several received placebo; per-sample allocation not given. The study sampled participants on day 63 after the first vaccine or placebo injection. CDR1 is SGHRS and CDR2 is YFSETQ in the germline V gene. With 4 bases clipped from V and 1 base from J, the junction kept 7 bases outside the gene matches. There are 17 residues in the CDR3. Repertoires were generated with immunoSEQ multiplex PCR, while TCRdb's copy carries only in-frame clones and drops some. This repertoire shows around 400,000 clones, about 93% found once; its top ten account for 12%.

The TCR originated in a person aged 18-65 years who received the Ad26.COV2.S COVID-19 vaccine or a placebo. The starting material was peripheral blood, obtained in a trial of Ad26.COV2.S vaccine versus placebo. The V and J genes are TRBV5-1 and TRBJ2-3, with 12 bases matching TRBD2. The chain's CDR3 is CASSPRLAGVGTDTQYF. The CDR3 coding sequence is TGCGCCAGCAGCCCTAGACTAGCGGGAGTTGGCACAGATACGCAGTATTTT.